A selection of T cell receptor beta chains follows, all from one sample in a study. TCRdb recomputed calls from the 5' RACE reads with MiXCR, one row per CDR3 protein. The top ten clones hold over 2% of a sample with about 32,000 distinct CDR3 sequences, 25% to 30% of them seen once. Sequenced input: tumor-infiltrating Tregs sorted from the breast tumor. These receptors were taken from a female donor with breast cancer. The CDR3 runs from the conserved cysteine through the conserved F or W.

TRBV6-5,TRBJ2-7,CASSYQGLAGGEQYF
TRBV5-5,TRBJ1-2,CASSLLGNYGYTF
TRBV20-1,TRBJ2-7,CSASGRHLSYEQYF
TRBV20-1,TRBJ2-7,CSAPRERERLAEWEQYF
TRBV11-2,TRBJ2-7,CASSQDRAEQYF
TRBV10-2,TRBJ2-1,CASSEKTGHLRHEQFF
TRBV18,TRBJ2-1,CASARTSGASYNEQFF
TRBV6-5,TRBJ2-6,CASSQGGANVLTF
TRBV15,TRBJ1-1,CATSTETYGSNTEAFF
TRBV2,TRBJ2-3,CASRNRQPTDTQYF
TRBV6-6,TRBJ1-2,CASRVGGPGGYTF
TRBV4-1,TRBJ2-1,CASSQDSSGRASNEQFF
TRBV4-1,TRBJ1-1,CASRGTLKNTEAFF
TRBV24-1,TRBJ2-1,CATSSKRESSYNEQFF
TRBV5-6,TRBJ1-3,CASSLLSSGNTIYF
TRBV2,TRBJ2-4,CASSEGLEGIQYF
TRBV9,TRBJ2-7,CASSVGLGPTYEQYF
TRBV5-5,TRBJ1-1,CASSPSPQGPNTEAFF
TRBV5-1,TRBJ1-1,CASSPGGITDTEALF
TRBV7-9,TRBJ1-1,CASSVGDTEAFF
TRBV7-3,TRBJ2-1,CASSLRVAGPYNEQFF
TRBV15,TRBJ2-1,CATSRGGAGAPEQFF
TRBV10-3,TRBJ1-5,CAISEETLNQPQHF